This T cell receptor (beta chain) was sequenced for a study of early T cells in non-severe SARS-CoV-2 infection. Background on the study: The chains were unpaired, and the sequenced material was bulk RNA from unsorted whole blood. Study-level findings and limits: Anti-spike CD8 specificities were favored by VDJdb matching, whose results missed private and CD4 specificities.

Individual cDNA molecules received unique molecular identifiers during library preparation. TCRdb reprocessed the 5' RACE reads via MiXCR and lists one record per CDR3 protein. The sample consists of under 45,000 distinct CDR3 sequences, roughly 5% of them appearing once. This clonotype was seen many times. The antigen is unknown. Trimming cost V 2 bases and J 0 bases, with 14 bases left between them. Germline V lookup: CDR1 DFQATT, CDR2 SNEGSKA (reference sequence). This CDR3 contains 16 residues. This receptor was obtained from an adult who was a healthcare worker with PCR-confirmed SARS-CoV-2 infection or an uninfected control (not recorded which). Sequenced material: whole blood, taken at baseline. The genes are TRBV20-1 and TRBJ2-1; a weak D match, TRBD2 (6 bases). CDR3 protein: CSARPGDGSSYNEQFF. CDR3 nucleotide sequence: TGCAGTGCTAGACCCGGGGACGGGAGCTCCTACAATGAGCAGTTCTTC.